This T cell receptor (beta chain) was obtained from a study of control samples from healthy donors and cancer patients. The data were produced by immunoSEQ multiplex PCR, yet TCRdb's version contains in-frame clones alone and is incomplete. The table shows approximately 66,000 clones, with around 87% occurring only once. This CDR3 contains 15 residues. V was clipped by 2 bases and J by 0 bases, with 9 bases between them. The germline V gene has CDR1 MRHNA and CDR2 SNTAGT. The chain combines TRBV6-4 with TRBJ2-3, with TRBD2 as a possible D gene (7 bases). Sequencing input: PBMCs. This receptor was identified in a man in his fifties or sixties with colorectal cancer. In nucleotides, the CDR3 is TGTGCCAGCAGTGACGGGGGGGCCAGCACAGATACGCAGTATTTT. This encodes CASSDGGASTDTQYF.